Here is one T cell receptor (beta chain) with its context. Trimming took 8 bases from V and 3 from J, leaving 14 bases between them. Per the germline V gene, CDR1 is SNHLY and CDR2 is FYNNEI. This CDR3 region has 13 residues. The data originate from a study of shared clonotypes between healthy human individuals. Naive CD8 cells comprised CD45RO-negative, CCR7-positively selected cells, excluding terminally differentiated effector memory CD45RA+ cells. Those who donated, Caucasian adults without exception, all lived in Nashville, Tennessee. Genomic DNA from each subset was divided evenly over several immunoSEQ plates. Generated by immunoSEQ multiplex PCR, the TCRdb table keeps only in-frame clones and is missing some. The data hold about 800,000 clones, with approximately 97% observed a single time.

This sequence was found in a man aged 30 to 39 in good health. The J gene is TRBJ2-7, the V gene TRBV2, with D perhaps TRBD2 (6 bases). The source material was naive CD8+ T cells sorted from blood. The chain's CDR3 is CASGLLAVYEQYF. In DNA, the CDR3 is TGTGCCAGCGGACTACTCGCAGTCTACGAGCAGTACTTC. Full variable domain (remainder filled in from reference TRBV2 and TRBJ2-7): EPEVTQTPSHQVTQMGQEVILRCVPISNHLYFYWYRQILGQKVEFLVSFYNNEISEKSEIFDDQFSVERPDGSNFTLKIRSTKLEDSAMYFCASGLLAVYEQYFGPGTRLTVT.